These 17 T cell receptor beta chains share one sample of origin, sequenced in a study of blood T cell repertoires in COVID-19. The data were produced by immunoSEQ multiplex PCR, yet TCRdb's version contains in-frame clones alone and is incomplete. This table has under 350,000 clones, roughly 85% appearing once. The material sequenced was peripheral blood. These receptor sequences come from a man in his fifties or sixties who had recovered from COVID-19.

The chain uses TRBV5-5 and TRBJ2-5, with D tentatively TRBD2 (6 bases). V lost 0 bases and J 4 bases, leaving 16 bases between the germline ends. The CDR3 contains 16 residues. Germline values: CDR1 SGHKS, CDR2 YYEKEE (reference sequence). CDR3 sequence (DNA): TGTGCCAGCAGCTTGGCCGTCGGAGGGGCCGGAGAGACCCAGTACTTC. Translating it yields CASSLAVGGAGETQYF. The full variable domain, with the rest looked up from reference TRBV5-5 and TRBJ2-5, is DAGVTQSPTHLIKTRGQQVTLRCSPISGHKSVSWYQQVLGQGPQFIFQYYEKEERGRGNFPDRFSARQFPNYSSELNVNALLLGDSALYLCASSLAVGGAGETQYFGPGTRLLVL.

The rearrangement links TRBV6-6 to TRBJ2-3; TRBD2 agrees at 12 bases. The germline gives CDR1 MNHNY, CDR2 SVGAGI (reference sequence). The trim removed 6 bases at V and 3 bases at J, leaving 7 bases unmatched. The length of the CDR3 is 16 residues. CDR3 nucleotide sequence: TGTGCCAGCAGACCAACTAGCGGGGGGTCGACAGATACGCAGTATTTT. Residues: CASRPTSGGSTDTQYF.

The chain is built from TRBV10-1 and TRBJ2-4; TRBD2 matches at 10 bases. The CDR3 totals 18 residues. V shed 0 bases, J shed 2 bases, and the junction held 7 bases outside the gene matches. Germline values: CDR1 WNHNN, CDR2 SYGVQD (reference sequence). CDR3 in amino acids: CASSESTLAGVTKNIQYF. DNA for the CDR3: TGCGCCAGCAGTGAGTCTACTCTAGCGGGAGTAACCAAAAACATTCAGTACTTC.

In this sample, this clone turned up once. The rearrangement links TRBV5-1 to TRBJ2-7; possibly TRBD2 for D (5 bases). V was pared by 4 bases and J by 4 bases, with 12 bases between. The germline gives CDR1 SGHRS, CDR2 YFSETQ. The CDR3 loop spans 13 amino acids. The CDR3: CASSTLLGYEQYF. Here the CDR3 DNA reads TGCGCCAGCAGCACCCTACTAGGGTACGAGCAGTACTTC.

The rearrangement uses TRBV14 and TRBJ2-1; 7 bases are a match to TRBD2. CDR1 and CDR2 (germline): SGHDN, FVKESK. The CDR3 spans 14 residues. V shed 4 bases, J shed 7 bases, and the junction held 7 bases outside the gene matches. CDR3 DNA sequence: TGTGCCAGCAGCCTCAGATTGCGGGGGAATGAGCAGTTCTTC. Amino acid sequence: CASSLRLRGNEQFF.

V usage is TRBV27 and J usage is TRBJ2-3; D call uncertain. CDR1 is MNHEY and CDR2 is SMNVEV in the germline V gene (reference sequence). V shed 0 bases and J shed 1 base, with 5 bases lying between them. The CDR3 extends over 14 amino acids. The CDR3 DNA reads as TGTGCCAGCAGTTTATCGTTAGGCACAGATACGCAGTATTTT. This gives the protein CASSLSLGTDTQYF.

The chain links TRBV5-1 to TRBJ1-6, with 7 nucleotides matching TRBD1. V was pared by 1 base and J by 10 bases, with 5 bases of the junction left unmatched. This CDR3 contains 14 residues. Per germline, CDR1 SGHRS and CDR2 YFSETQ. Here the CDR3 DNA reads TGCGCCAGCAGCTTGAACAGGGGCCAATCACCCCTCCACTTT. As protein: CASSLNRGQSPLHF.

The V and J genes are TRBV14 and TRBJ2-1; a possible D gene is TRBD2 (7 bases). Looked up from germline, CDR1 is SGHDN and CDR2 is FVKESK. Trimming removed 4 bases from V and 9 bases from J, with 19 bases in between. The CDR3 runs 15 residues. CDR3 DNA: TGTGCCAGCAGCCTACTCCTGCGGGGAGGGGGTGAGCAGTTCTTC. It codes for CASSLLLRGGGEQFF.

The gene calls are TRBV28 and TRBJ1-6; D call uncertain. CDR3 size: 16 residues. The V end was cut by 2 bases, the J end by 6 bases, with 14 bases between. The germline V gene has CDR1 MDHEN and CDR2 SYDVKM. The CDR3 nucleotides are TGTGCCAGCAGTTTACAAAGACAAGGAGGTAATTCACCCCTCCACTTT. Translation: CASSLQRQGGNSPLHF.

The chain has TRBV28 and TRBJ1-1; 7 positions agree with TRBD1. Germline assignment: CDR1 MDHEN and CDR2 SYDVKM. CDR3 length: 16 residues. J lost 1 base, V lost 6 bases, and 11 bases had no gene match. This CDR3 is CASSSILGGTNTEAFF. CDR3 bases: TGTGCCAGCAGCTCCATCCTAGGGGGCACGAACACTGAAGCTTTCTTT. Looking up the rest from reference TRBV28 and TRBJ1-1 gives the full variable domain: DVKVTQSSRYLVKRTGEKVFLECVQDMDHENMFWYRQDPGLGLRLIYFSYDVKMKEKGDIPEGYSVSREKKERFSLILESASTNQTSMYLCASSSILGGTNTEAFFGQGTRLTVV.

This chain links TRBV10-3 with TRBJ2-1, with 7 positions matching TRBD2. This CDR3 region has 16 residues. Germline-derived CDR1 and CDR2 are ENHRY and SYGVKD. V was pared by 0 bases and J by 4 bases, with 6 bases of the junction left unmatched. The chain's CDR3 is CAISESGGGGYNEQFF. CDR3 bases: TGTGCCATCAGTGAGTCTGGCGGGGGAGGTTACAATGAGCAGTTCTTC.

Concerning this clone: Other DNA variants within this sample encode the same CDR3. The genes are TRBV5-6 and TRBJ1-3; possibly TRBD1 for D (6 bases). Per germline, CDR1 SGHDT and CDR2 YYEEEE. V was cut by 2 bases and J by 4 bases, with 10 bases left in between. CDR3 length equals 14 residues. CDR3 nucleotides: TGTGCCAGCAGCTTAAGGGGGAGCGGAAACACCATATATTTT. Amino acid sequence: CASSLRGSGNTIYF.

This chain uses TRBV6-5 with TRBJ1-1; no definite D call. Trimming cost V 5 bases and J 4 bases, with 11 bases left between them. The CDR3 length is 13 residues. CDR1 is MNHEY, CDR2 SVGAGI, per germline. CDR3 nucleotides: TGTGCCAGCAGTCGTACAGAAGTCACTGAAGCTTTCTTT. Protein product: CASSRTEVTEAFF.

The V gene is TRBV5-4, the J gene TRBJ1-2; 7 positions match TRBD1. This CDR3 has 14 residues. Germline lookup yields CDR1 SGHNT and CDR2 YYREEE (reference sequence). J was trimmed by 3 bases and V by 1 base; bases with no gene match: 3. The CDR3 DNA is TGTGCCAGCAGCTTGCAGGGGGTGGACTATGGCTACACCTTC. Translating it yields CASSLQGVDYGYTF. Full variable domain (rest looked up from reference TRBV5-4 and TRBJ1-2): ETGVTQSPTHLIKTRGQQVTLRCSSQSGHNTVSWYQQALGQGPQFIFQYYREEENGRGNFPPRFSGLQFPNYSSELNVNALELDDSALYLCASSLQGVDYGYTFGSGTRLTVV.

This CDR3 reads CSAPSRETQYF. DNA of the CDR3: TGCAGTGCCCCGAGCCGGGAGACCCAGTACTTC. J is TRBJ2-5 and V is TRBV20-1; D is uncertain. Germline CDR1 is DFQATT and CDR2 is SNEGSKA (reference sequence). The CDR3 runs 11 residues. Trimming removed 6 bases from V and 5 bases from J, with 10 bases in between.

The rearrangement links TRBV3-1 (or the pseudogene TRBV3-2) to TRBJ2-1, with TRBD2 as a possible D gene (6 bases). The CDR3 totals 13 residues. The germline V gene has CDR1 LGHDT and CDR2 YNNKEL (reference sequence). V lost 4 bases, J lost 8 bases, and 12 bases lay in between. The CDR3 loop reads CASSRRGLDEQFF. The CDR3 region has the DNA TGTGCCAGCAGCCGGAGGGGTCTAGATGAGCAGTTCTTC.

This clone has a single count. The CDR3 sequence: CASSFVEGNGYTF. The CDR3, as DNA: TGTGCCAGCAGCTTCGTTGAGGGAAACGGCTACACCTTC. The chain has TRBV5-4 and TRBJ1-2; D uncertain. Germline V gene lookup returns CDR1 SGHNT and CDR2 YYREEE (reference sequence). The V end lost 2 bases, the J end lost 8 bases, and 13 bases lay between the germline ends. The CDR3 totals 13 residues.